These 5 T cell receptor beta chains originate from one sample sequenced in a study of radiotherapy plus CTLA-4 blockade in lung cancer (dated by TCRdb to 2016 to 2019). The library was generated by the immunoSEQ multiplex PCR assay. The table comes from immuneACCESS by way of TCRdb, which keeps in-frame sequences with V and J called. Part of the clones is missing from these tables; in studies checked, under half for an unresolved V gene and the rest for unknown reasons. Present in this sample are some 70,000 clones, roughly 78% of which were seen just once. In total, the top ten clones hold 8.5% to 10% of the sample. The sample here was peripheral blood, taken from a patient treated with radiotherapy plus ipilimumab. The receptors originated from a human donor with non-small cell lung cancer who had a complete response to radiotherapy plus ipilimumab.

DNA of the CDR3: TGTGCCAGCTCACCACCGTCGACTCAATTATACGAGCAGTACTTC. This translates into CASSPPSTQLYEQYF. The chain recombines TRBV18 with TRBJ2-7; D remains ambiguous. The CDR3 extends over 15 amino acids. Germline CDR1 and CDR2: KGHSH and LQKENI. With 0 bases removed from V and 4 bases from J, the gap between germline ends came to 13 bases. Supplemented by reference TRBV18 and TRBJ2-7, the full variable domain reads NAGVMQNPRHLVRRRGQEARLRCSPMKGHSHVYWYRQLPEEGLKFMVYLQKENIIDESGMPKERFSAEFPKEGPSILRIQQVVRGDSAAYFCASSPPSTQLYEQYFGPGTRLTVT.

The chain links TRBV19 to TRBJ1-2; a weak D match, TRBD1 (5 bases). The CDR3 loop spans 15 amino acids. The V and J ends lost 1 base and 10 bases respectively, with 19 bases between them. The germline gives CDR1 LNHDA, CDR2 SQIVND (reference sequence). CDR3 nucleotides: TGTGCCAGTAGTATAGCTCCAGGACACCTCAAGATCTACACCTTC. It yields the protein CASSIAPGHLKIYTF.

The genes are TRBV20-1 and TRBJ2-1; 8 nucleotides agree with TRBD2. The CDR3 loop spans 9 amino acids. CDR1 DFQATT and CDR2 SNEGSKA come from the germline V gene (reference sequence). V lost 5 bases, J lost 14 bases, and 2 bases stayed unmatched. The chain's CDR3 is CSAGSGEFF. In DNA form, the CDR3 reads TGCAGTGCTGGTAGCGGGGAGTTCTTC.

This sequence joins TRBV5-1 and TRBJ2-5, with 16 bases fitting TRBD2. Germline CDR1 SGHRS, CDR2 YFSETQ. V lost 4 bases, J lost 5 bases, and 5 bases stayed unmatched. The CDR3 is 16 residues long. The CDR3 reads CASSAGTSGRAETQYF. The CDR3 bases are TGCGCCAGCAGCGCCGGGACTAGCGGGAGGGCGGAGACCCAGTACTTC. Drawing the rest from reference TRBV5-1 and TRBJ2-5, the complete variable domain is KAGVTQTPRYLIKTRGQQVTLSCSPISGHRSVSWYQQTPGQGLQFLFEYFSETQRNKGNFPGRFSGRQFSNSRSEMNVSTLELGDSALYLCASSAGTSGRAETQYFGPGTRLLVL.

The chain carries TRBV7-9 and TRBJ1-5; D might be TRBD1 (5 bases). CDR1 and CDR2 from the germline V gene are SEHNR and FQNEAQ (reference sequence). This CDR3 is 13 amino acids long. Trimming removed 8 bases at V and 2 bases at J, with 10 bases between. The CDR3 is CASGGEGNQPQHF. The CDR3 DNA is TGTGCCAGCGGGGGGGAGGGCAATCAGCCCCAGCATTTT. The variable domain in full, with the rest retrieved from reference TRBV7-9 and TRBJ1-5, is DTGVSQNPRHKITKRGQNVTFRCDPISEHNRLYWYRQTLGQGPEFLTYFQNEAQLEKSRLLSDRFSAERPKGSFSTLEIQRTEQGDSAMYLCASGGEGNQPQHFGDGTRLSIL.